This T cell receptor beta chain emerged from a study of blood T cell repertoires in COVID-19. There are 13 residues in the CDR3. Between the trimmed V and J ends, which lost 7 bases and 8 bases, there was a span of 17 bases. Per the germline V gene, CDR1 is MDHEN and CDR2 is SYDVKM. Study processing details: Cell counts per sample came from amplifying reference gene primers. Libraries were prepared by immunoSEQ multiplex PCR; TCRdb keeps only in-frame clonotypes and omits some of them. V and J calls and clone size are copied from that table; D and trimming were computed from the DNA. Here the sample spans 250,000 to 350,000 clones, 84% being singletons.

The sample consisted of peripheral blood. The V gene is TRBV28, the J gene TRBJ1-2; D possibly corresponds to TRBD1 (6 bases). The sequence derives from a human donor with COVID-19, enrolled during active disease. The donor label of this sample is uncertain. CDR3 in amino acids: CASTTGGGEGYTF. The CDR3, as DNA: TGTGCCAGCACTACGGGAGGGGGGGAAGGCTACACCTTC.